One T cell receptor (beta chain) is described in this entry. As yet, its antigen is unknown. The CDR3 is 17 residues long. V lost 3 bases, J lost 0 bases, and 11 bases stayed unmatched. Germline V lookup: CDR1 MNHNS, CDR2 SASEGT. Sequencing of the DNA from cultured CD4+ T cells was carried out with the Oncomine TCR Beta short-read assay. From cultured CD4+ T cells, genomic DNA was extracted. Each CDR3 protein is one row after TCRdb ran MiXCR on the PCR reads. The data contain some 5,900 distinct CDR3 sequences, roughly 50% of them singletons. These data belong to a study of vaccination and CD4 T cells after COVID-19. Across the whole study: Median time from COVID diagnosis to post-COVID sampling was 101 days (35 to 161).

The treatment was: approximately 9-day PBMC culture with coronavirus spike peptide pools or control peptides (ViraFEST assay). Every positive PCR date fell between March and December 2020, earlier than the US Alpha, Beta and Delta variants. The specimen sequenced was CD4+ T cells from blood, cultured in vitro. The clonotype comes from a human donor who had recovered from COVID-19. The J gene is TRBJ2-7, the V gene TRBV6-1; 7 bases match TRBD1. The CDR3 sequence: CASSDPTWTGTSYEQYF. The CDR3 nucleotides read TGTGCCAGCAGTGACCCGACCTGGACAGGTACCTCCTACGAGCAGTACTTC.